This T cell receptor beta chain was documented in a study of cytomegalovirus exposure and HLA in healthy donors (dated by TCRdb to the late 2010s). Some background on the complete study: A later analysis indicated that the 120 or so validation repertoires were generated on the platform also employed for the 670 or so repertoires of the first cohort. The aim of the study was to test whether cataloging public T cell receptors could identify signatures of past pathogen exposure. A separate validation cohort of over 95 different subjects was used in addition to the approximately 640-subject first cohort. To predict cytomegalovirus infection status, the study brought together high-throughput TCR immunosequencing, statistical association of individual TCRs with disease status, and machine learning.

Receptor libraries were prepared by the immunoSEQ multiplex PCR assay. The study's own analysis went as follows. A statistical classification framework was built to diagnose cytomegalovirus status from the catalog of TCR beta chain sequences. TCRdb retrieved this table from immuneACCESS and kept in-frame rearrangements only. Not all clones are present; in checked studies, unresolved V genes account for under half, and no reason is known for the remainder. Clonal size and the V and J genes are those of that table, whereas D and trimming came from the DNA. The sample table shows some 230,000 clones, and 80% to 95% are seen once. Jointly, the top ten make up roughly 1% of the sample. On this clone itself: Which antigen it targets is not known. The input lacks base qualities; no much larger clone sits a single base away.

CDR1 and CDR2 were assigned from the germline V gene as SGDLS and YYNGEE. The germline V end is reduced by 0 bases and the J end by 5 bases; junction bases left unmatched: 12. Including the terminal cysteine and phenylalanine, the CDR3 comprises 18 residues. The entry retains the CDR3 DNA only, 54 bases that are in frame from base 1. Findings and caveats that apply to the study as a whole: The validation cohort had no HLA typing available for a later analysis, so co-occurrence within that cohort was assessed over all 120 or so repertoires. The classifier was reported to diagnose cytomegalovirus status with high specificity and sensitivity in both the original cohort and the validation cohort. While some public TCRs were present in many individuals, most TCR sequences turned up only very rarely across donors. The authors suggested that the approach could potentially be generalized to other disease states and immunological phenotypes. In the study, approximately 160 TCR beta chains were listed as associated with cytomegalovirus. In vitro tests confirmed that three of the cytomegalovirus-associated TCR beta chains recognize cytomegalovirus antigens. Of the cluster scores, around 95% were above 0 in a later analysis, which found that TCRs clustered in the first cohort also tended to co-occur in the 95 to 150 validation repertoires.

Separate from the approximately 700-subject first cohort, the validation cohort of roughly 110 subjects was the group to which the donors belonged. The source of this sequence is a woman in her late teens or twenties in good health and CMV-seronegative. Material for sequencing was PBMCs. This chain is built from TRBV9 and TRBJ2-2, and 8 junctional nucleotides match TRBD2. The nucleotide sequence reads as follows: TGTGCCAGCAGCGTAGTCTGGAGGAGCGGGAGCGGGACCGGGGAGCTGTTTTTT. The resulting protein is CASSVVWRSGSGTGELFF.